The clone carrying this T cell receptor beta chain appeared once. Its antigen is unidentified. The entry originates in a study of cytomegalovirus exposure and HLA in healthy donors. Regarding the study as a whole: The study listed approximately 160 cytomegalovirus-associated TCR beta chains. Later analysis found that TCR beta chains associated with HLA were more clonally expanded than other, equally common chains.

V dropped 0 bases and J dropped 2; count of bases not matched to a gene: 7. The CDR3 runs to 16 residues. Germline CDR1 and CDR2: LNHNV and YYDKDF (reference sequence). PCR was performed using 60 Vbeta and 13 Jbeta primers. Sequencing used immunoSEQ multiplex PCR; TCRdb keeps in-frame clones, though not all of them. The sample yields 100,000 to 150,000 clones, roughly 77% seen once. The chain is built from TRBV15 and TRBJ2-7; 7 positions agree with TRBD1. Sequencing input: PBMCs. This receptor was identified in a man between 18 and 35 years old in good health and CMV-seronegative. CDR3 sequence: CATSRDGSQGAYEQYF. In DNA form, the CDR3 reads TGTGCCACCAGCAGAGATGGTAGTCAGGGGGCCTACGAGCAGTACTTC.